The 16 T cell receptor beta chains below were found in one sample sequenced in a study of blood T cell repertoires in COVID-19. The repertoire was sequenced with immunoSEQ multiplex PCR; TCRdb's copy has only in-frame clones and lacks some. Of 300,000 to 450,000 clones in the sample, approximately 87% were seen once. Sequencing was carried out using PBMCs or T cells enriched from blood (not recorded which). These receptor sequences come from a man between 35 and 55 years old in a cohort exposed to, infected with or recovered from COVID-19 (not recorded which).

The chain employs TRBV7-3 and TRBJ2-1, with D unresolved. Deletions cut 2 bases from V and 5 bases from J, with 7 bases between. The CDR3 contains 13 residues. Germline CDR1 reads SGHTA; CDR2 reads FQGTGA. The CDR3, as DNA: TGTGCCAGCAGCTTAGTCAGAAACAATGAGCAGTTCTTC. This translates into CASSLVRNNEQFF.

This chain joins TRBV15 and TRBJ1-2; tentative D call: TRBD1 (5 bases). Germline V gene lookup returns CDR1 LNHNV and CDR2 YYDKDF (reference sequence). V was cut by 5 bases and J by 3 bases, with 13 bases left in between. The CDR3 is 14 residues long. The CDR3 sequence: CATSFGATDYGYTF. CDR3 bases: TGTGCCACCAGCTTTGGGGCTACCGACTATGGCTACACCTTC.

The CDR3 coding sequence is TGTGCCTGGAGTGTACTTCGTCAGGGAGGAACTAATGAAAAACTGTTTTTT. Translating it yields CAWSVLRQGGTNEKLFF. This chain uses TRBV30 with TRBJ1-4; the D gene is possibly TRBD1 (5 bases). Germline CDR1 GTSNPN, CDR2 SVGIG (reference sequence). The CDR3 is 17 amino acids. V lost 0 bases and J 1 base, leaving 15 bases between the germline ends.

The chain is built from TRBV5-1 and TRBJ1-4, with TRBD1 as a possible D gene (5 bases). Germline CDR1 reads SGHRS; CDR2 reads YFSETQ. The CDR3 spans 14 residues. The germline V and J ends were trimmed by 4 bases and 2 bases, with 9 bases remaining between them. The CDR3 loop is CASSPPGTNEKLFF. CDR3 coding DNA: TGCGCCAGCAGCCCCCCAGGGACTAATGAAAAACTGTTTTTT.

The CDR3 protein is CASSSHSSGSETQYF. CDR3 coding DNA: TGTGCCAGCAGCTCACACTCTAGCGGGAGTGAGACCCAGTACTTC. The rearrangement links TRBV6-2 or TRBV6-3 to TRBJ2-5; 10 bases agree with TRBD2. V dropped 6 bases and J dropped 5; count of bases not matched to a gene: 9. Germline values: CDR1 MNHEY, CDR2 SVGEGT. This CDR3 comprises 15 residues.

The chain has TRBV12-5 and TRBJ1-1; no definite D call. Trimming took 6 bases from V and 0 from J, leaving 8 bases between them. The CDR3 extends over 13 amino acids. From germline, CDR1 is LGHNT and CDR2 FRNRAP. CDR3 nucleotide sequence: TGTGCTAGTGGCCAAACTTTGAACACTGAAGCTTTCTTT. The encoded protein is CASGQTLNTEAFF. The variable domain in full, with the rest retrieved from reference TRBV12-5 and TRBJ1-1, is DARVTQTPRHKVTEMGQEVTMRCQPILGHNTVFWYRQTMMQGLELLAYFRNRAPLDDSGMPKDRFSAEMPDATLATLKIQPSEPRDSAVYFCASGQTLNTEAFFGQGTRLTVV.

This rearrangement joins TRBV7-2 to TRBJ1-1, with D possibly being TRBD1 (5 bases). The V end lost 4 bases, the J end lost 4 bases, and 13 bases lay between the germline ends. Germline lookup yields CDR1 SGHTA and CDR2 FQGNSA. This CDR3 comprises 14 residues. The CDR3 region has the DNA TGTGCCAGCAGCTCGGGCCCGGGGGGCACTGAAGCTTTCTTT. Its protein product is CASSSGPGGTEAFF. Full variable domain (rest looked up from reference TRBV7-2 and TRBJ1-1): GAGVSQSPSNKVTEKGKDVELRCDPISGHTALYWYRQSLGQGLEFLIYFQGNSAPDKSGLPSDRFSAERTGGSVSTLTIQRTQQEDSAVYLCASSSGPGGTEAFFGQGTRLTVV.

This clone appeared a few times. This sequence joins TRBV28 and TRBJ1-3; TRBD1 might be the D (5 bases). The germline gives CDR1 MDHEN, CDR2 SYDVKM. This CDR3 has 13 amino acids. V lost 6 bases and J lost 5, with 11 bases in between. The CDR3 nucleotides are TGTGCCAGCAGCGCCGTGGGGCGAAACACCATATATTTT. Protein: CASSAVGRNTIYF.

A single count supports this clone. V is TRBV27 and J is TRBJ1-5; D is ambiguous. Looked up from germline, CDR1 is MNHEY and CDR2 is SMNVEV (reference sequence). The CDR3 consists of 13 residues. Trimming shortened V by 7 bases and J by 4 bases, and 11 bases separated the two germline ends. CDR3 loop: CASKRTGNQPQHF. CDR3 DNA: TGTGCCAGCAAACGGACGGGAAATCAGCCCCAGCATTTT.

The chain combines TRBV5-4 with TRBJ2-3, with 7 bases matching TRBD2. V shed 1 base and J 2 bases; nucleotides not matched to a gene: 4. This CDR3 spans 15 amino acids. Looked up from germline, CDR1 is SGHNT and CDR2 is YYREEE (reference sequence). Here the CDR3 DNA reads TGTGCCAGCAGCTTGAGCGGGGCGCCCACAGATACGCAGTATTTT. As protein: CASSLSGAPTDTQYF.

This clone was recorded only once. The CDR3 region has the DNA TGTGCCACCAGTGGAGGGCTTGCACCCCTCCACTTT. This codes for CATSGGLAPLHF. The chain has TRBV24-1 and TRBJ1-6; D uncertain. Between the trimmed V and J ends, which lost 5 bases and 11 bases, there was a span of 9 bases. This CDR3 comprises 12 residues. The V gene's germline CDR1 is KGHDR and CDR2 SFDVKD.

The chain is built from TRBV6-5 and TRBJ1-4, with D possibly TRBD1 on 6 matching bases. Germline V gives CDR1 MNHEY, CDR2 SVGAGI. V was shortened by 4 bases and J by 0 bases, with 9 bases between the two germline ends. The CDR3 has 15 amino acids. CDR3 protein: CASSSGHPTNEKLFF. The CDR3 region has the DNA TGTGCCAGCAGTTCGGGACACCCAACTAATGAAAAACTGTTTTTT.

This rearrangement joins TRBV6-5 to TRBJ2-1; D is ambiguous. CDR1 is MNHEY and CDR2 is SVGAGI in the germline V gene. Trimming cost V 5 bases and J 2 bases, with 13 bases left between them. This CDR3 is built from 15 residues. CDR3 protein: CASSKPGVTYNEQFF. Written as DNA, the CDR3 is TGTGCCAGCAGTAAGCCCGGAGTAACCTACAATGAGCAGTTCTTC.

This sequence joins TRBV5-1 and TRBJ2-7, with 10 bases aligning to TRBD1. The CDR3 is 16 residues long. Trimming took 4 bases from V and 6 from J; bases not matched to a gene: 13. Germline V gives CDR1 SGHRS, CDR2 YFSETQ. CDR3 DNA: TGCGCCAGCAGCGGCACTTCCGGGACAGGGGTCATCGAGCAGTACTTC. This codes for CASSGTSGTGVIEQYF.

This sequence joins TRBV5-5 and TRBJ2-3; 8 positions agree with TRBD2. This CDR3 region has 16 residues. V trimming: 0 bases; J trimming: 3 bases; junction bases outside the gene matches: 6. Looked up from germline, CDR1 is SGHKS and CDR2 is YYEKEE (reference sequence). CDR3: CASSLVSGNPTDTQYF. The CDR3, as DNA: TGTGCCAGCAGCTTGGTTAGCGGGAACCCGACAGATACGCAGTATTTT.

The chain has TRBV4-1 and TRBJ2-2; D perhaps matches TRBD2 (5 bases). The CDR3 covers 18 residues. Germline CDR1 reads MGHRA; CDR2 reads YSYEKL. V was shortened by 0 bases and J by 0 bases, with 14 bases between the two germline ends. The CDR3, as DNA: TGCGCCAGCAGCCAAGACCCCCCCGTGGAGGCGAACACCGGGGAGCTGTTTTTT. Residues: CASSQDPPVEANTGELFF.